The 25 T cell receptor beta chains listed next were all sequenced from one sample in a study of post-analysis software for immune sequencing data. Study-wide findings and caveats: Four or five TRBV segments occurring more often in patients than controls included TRBV5-6, TRBV5-1 and TRBV20-1.

What these receptors recognize is not known. The TCR beta cDNA libraries carried unique molecular identifiers. TCRdb reprocessed the PCR reads with MiXCR, giving one entry per CDR3 protein. The table has hundreds of thousands of distinct CDR3 sequences, around 64% seen once; the top ten hold over 9%. Material: blood. Source of these receptors: a girl aged 2 to 10 with multiple sclerosis.

The chain is built from TRBV7-9 and TRBJ2-1; 9 nucleotides match TRBD2. The CDR3 sequence is 17 residues long. Per the germline V gene, CDR1 is SEHNR and CDR2 is FQNEAQ (reference sequence). V was pared by 5 bases and J by 4 bases, with 12 bases of the junction left unmatched. CDR3 region: CASSPKPGTSLYNEQFF. In DNA, the CDR3 is TGTGCCAGCAGCCCCAAGCCGGGGACTAGCTTATACAATGAGCAGTTCTTC.

The chain links TRBV7-3 to TRBJ2-1, with 7 bases that match TRBD2. The CDR3 is 15 amino acids. CDR1 SGHTA and CDR2 FQGTGA come from the germline V gene. The V gene end was trimmed by 8 bases and the J gene end by 2 bases; junction bases not matched to a gene: 9. CDR3 amino acids: CASGVGGGPYNEQFF. The CDR3 bases are TGTGCCAGCGGGGTTGGGGGAGGGCCCTACAATGAGCAGTTCTTC. The variable domain in full, with the rest retrieved from reference TRBV7-3 and TRBJ2-1, is GAGVSQTPSNKVTEKGKYVELRCDPISGHTALYWYRQSLGQGPEFLIYFQGTGAADDSGLPNDRFFAVRPEGSVSTLKIQRTERGDSAVYLCASGVGGGPYNEQFFGPGTRLTVL.

This chain connects TRBV4-1 to TRBJ2-7, with TRBD2 as a possible D gene (5 bases). This CDR3 is built from 15 residues. The germline CDR1 and CDR2 sequences are MGHRA and YSYEKL. V lost 1 base, J lost 5 bases, and 15 bases lay in between. This CDR3 reads CASSQGGLLVNEQYF. CDR3 DNA: TGCGCCAGCAGCCAAGGCGGACTCCTGGTCAACGAGCAGTACTTC.

In its sample, this clonotype was seen a few times. The chain carries TRBV7-2 and TRBJ2-1, with D unresolved. Deletions cut 1 base from V and 8 bases from J, with 3 bases between. The CDR3 runs to 11 residues. Germline assignment: CDR1 SGHTA and CDR2 FQGNSA. Here the CDR3 DNA reads TGTGCCAGCAGCTTAGAGTATGAGCAGTTCTTC. This codes for CASSLEYEQFF.

This rearrangement joins TRBV28 to TRBJ2-7; 12 nucleotides match TRBD1. Germline values: CDR1 MDHEN, CDR2 SYDVKM. Trimming took 6 bases from V and 7 from J; bases not matched to a gene: 7. The CDR3 has 14 amino acids. The chain's CDR3 is CASSPGTGGWEQYF. DNA of the CDR3: TGTGCCAGCAGCCCCGGGACAGGGGGCTGGGAGCAGTACTTC. Variable domain in full (rest from reference TRBV28 and TRBJ2-7): DVKVTQSSRYLVKRTGEKVFLECVQDMDHENMFWYRQDPGLGLRLIYFSYDVKMKEKGDIPEGYSVSREKKERFSLILESASTNQTSMYLCASSPGTGGWEQYFGPGTRLTVT.

The chain employs TRBV14 and TRBJ2-5, with TRBD1 matching over 7 bases. The V gene end was trimmed by 2 bases and the J gene end by 2 bases; junction bases not matched to a gene: 8. The CDR3 covers 16 residues. CDR1 is SGHDN and CDR2 is FVKESK in the germline V gene. The CDR3 loop is CASSQTANRGQETQYF. Here the CDR3 DNA reads TGTGCCAGCAGCCAAACCGCGAACAGGGGACAAGAGACCCAGTACTTC.

The J gene is TRBJ2-7, the V gene TRBV4-1; tentative D call: TRBD2 (6 bases). This CDR3 is 13 amino acids long. V lost 0 bases and J 3 bases, leaving 6 bases between the germline ends. CDR1 and CDR2 from the germline V gene are MGHRA and YSYEKL. CDR3 bases: TGCGCCAGCAGCCAAGACGGGGGCTACGAGCAGTACTTC. It translates to CASSQDGGYEQYF.

DNA of the CDR3: TGCGCCAGCAGCCAAGATCAGCTAGCAGGAGGGCAAAATGAGCAGTTCTTC. As protein: CASSQDQLAGGQNEQFF. This rearrangement joins TRBV4-3 to TRBJ2-1; possibly TRBD2 for D (6 bases). This CDR3 is built from 17 residues. Trimming shortened V by 0 bases and J by 7 bases, and 19 bases separated the two germline ends. CDR1 is LGHNA, CDR2 YSLEER, per germline.

The gene calls are TRBV6-5 and TRBJ2-1; TRBD1 might be the D (5 bases). The germline V gene has CDR1 MNHEY and CDR2 SVGAGI. V was clipped by 2 bases and J by 9 bases, with 14 bases between them. This CDR3 is built from 14 residues. CDR3 sequence reads: CASSYRGFTGEQFF. The CDR3 coding sequence is TGTGCCAGCAGTTACAGGGGCTTTACGGGTGAGCAGTTCTTC.

On this clonotype itself: The junction does not match germline at one end; this may be a read error. The chain links TRBV5-1 to TRBJ2-1; TRBD1 matches 7 bases. Germline loops: CDR1 SGHRS, CDR2 YFSETQ. CDR3 length: 18 residues. CDR3 DNA sequence: TGCGCCACCAGCAGGGGGATGGGGTTCACCCGAGGCGGCAATGAGCAGTTCTTC. This codes for CATSRGMGFTRGGNEQFF.

This clonotype was observed a handful of times. V usage is TRBV12-3 or TRBV12-4 and J usage is TRBJ1-2; 10 bases line up with TRBD1. The CDR3 sequence is 15 residues long. V dropped 6 bases and J dropped 8; count of bases not matched to a gene: 12. The CDR3, as DNA: TGTGCCAGCAGCCACGTCGACAGGGGGCGAAGAGGCTACACCTTC. Encoded protein: CASSHVDRGRRGYTF.

The chain employs TRBV5-6 and TRBJ2-1, with TRBD2 as a possible D gene (5 bases). Germline V gene sequence: CDR1 SGHDT, CDR2 YYEEEE. This CDR3 region has 12 residues. The germline V and J ends were trimmed by 4 bases and 12 bases, with 14 bases remaining between them. This CDR3 reads CASSLRTSRQFF. CDR3 DNA: TGTGCCAGCAGCCTCCGGACTTCCCGGCAGTTCTTC.

The V call is TRBV20-1, the J call TRBJ1-5; weak D call: TRBD1 (6 bases). V lost 4 bases to trimming and J lost 3 bases, with 19 bases between them. This CDR3 comprises 16 residues. Germline V gives CDR1 DFQATT, CDR2 SNEGSKA (reference sequence). The CDR3 DNA reads TGCAGTGCTATCCTCGGACAGCCAAGCCTCAATCAGCCCCAGCATTTT. This sequence encodes CSAILGQPSLNQPQHF.

The chain joins TRBV20-1 to TRBJ2-7; 7 bases agree with TRBD1. CDR3 length: 13 residues. V lost 6 bases to trimming and J lost 0 bases; unmatched junction nucleotides: 5. CDR1 is DFQATT, CDR2 SNEGSKA, per germline (reference sequence). CDR3 loop: CSAGGPLSYEQYF. CDR3 in DNA: TGCAGTGCAGGGGGCCCTCTCTCCTACGAGCAGTACTTC.

This clonotype was recorded a few times. The chain links TRBV7-9 to TRBJ2-3; maybe TRBD2 (5 bases). V was cut by 4 bases and J by 7 bases, with 21 bases left in between. This CDR3 has 16 amino acids. CDR1 and CDR2 (germline): SEHNR, FQNEAQ (reference sequence). The DNA of the CDR3 is TGTGCCAGCAGCTCCCCGGCGGGTTTGGCGGTGAATACGCAGTATTTT. Protein: CASSSPAGLAVNTQYF.

This clonotype was seen more than once but under ten times. The chain combines TRBV29-1 with TRBJ1-5; 9 bases are a match to TRBD1. With 4 bases clipped from V and 4 bases from J, the junction kept 5 bases outside the gene matches. Germline V gene sequence: CDR1 SQVTM, CDR2 ANQGSEA. This CDR3 is built from 14 residues. The CDR3 sequence is CSVGNRGRNQPQHF. The CDR3 DNA sequence: TGCAGCGTTGGTAACAGGGGGCGGAATCAGCCCCAGCATTTT.

The V and J genes are TRBV29-1 and TRBJ2-1; D is unresolved. Germline V CDR1 and CDR2: SQVTM, ANQGSEA. CDR3 length: 14 residues. V was cut by 4 bases and J by 0 bases, with 10 bases left in between. The CDR3 region is CSVGQASSYNEQFF. The CDR3 DNA sequence: TGCAGCGTTGGGCAGGCGAGCTCCTACAATGAGCAGTTCTTC.

The V call is TRBV29-1, the J call TRBJ2-3; D gene ambiguous. The length of the CDR3 is 11 residues. Germline CDR1 reads SQVTM; CDR2 reads ANQGSEA. Trimming took off 5 bases at V and 2 bases at J, with 5 bases between the two ends. The CDR3 here is CSVQVTDTQYF. The CDR3 DNA reads TGCAGCGTTCAGGTCACAGATACGCAGTATTTT.

This clonotype was picked up a small number of times. The chain employs TRBV7-9 and TRBJ2-3; 11 bases are shared with TRBD2. Per germline, CDR1 SEHNR and CDR2 FQNEAQ (reference sequence). CDR3 size: 17 residues. J was trimmed by 0 bases and V by 5 bases; bases with no gene match: 7. CDR3 sequence reads: CASSDRLAGPSTDTQYF. The CDR3 DNA reads TGTGCCAGCAGCGACCGACTAGCGGGACCTAGCACAGATACGCAGTATTTT.

The chain recombines TRBV14 with TRBJ2-1; D not resolved. Looked up from germline, CDR1 is SGHDN and CDR2 is FVKESK. The CDR3 is 15 residues long. Trimming stripped 4 bases from V and 8 bases from J, with 18 bases between. The CDR3 nucleotides are TGTGCCAGCAGCCTTAGAGAGGCGATCCACGATGAGCAGTTCTTC. It encodes CASSLREAIHDEQFF.

The rearrangement joins TRBV4-3 to TRBJ1-4; 9 positions agree with TRBD1. The length of the CDR3 is 16 residues. Germline CDR1 reads LGHNA; CDR2 reads YSLEER. The junction had 8 bases not matched to a gene; V was cut back by 2 bases and J by 7 bases. CDR3 nucleotide sequence: TGCGCCAGCAGCCAATGGGCCGGACAGGGGATTGAAAAACTGTTTTTT. Translated: CASSQWAGQGIEKLFF.

This clonotype was counted once. The chain is built from TRBV12-3 or TRBV12-4 and TRBJ2-5, with TRBD1 identical over 7 bases. The CDR3 extends over 11 amino acids. V was pared by 5 bases and J by 13 bases, with 7 bases of the junction left unmatched. CDR3 protein: CASSLSGQPYF. The CDR3 DNA is TGTGCCAGCAGTCTCTCGGGACAGCCGTACTTC.

This clonotype came up a few times. The J gene is TRBJ2-5, the V gene TRBV7-2, with D maybe TRBD2 (6 bases). CDR1 is SGHTA, CDR2 FQGNSA, per germline. The length of the CDR3 is 14 residues. The ends were cut back, 7 bases at V and 2 bases at J, with 14 bases in the middle. The CDR3 sequence: CASTLAPAQETQYF. CDR3 nucleotides: TGTGCCAGCACCCTAGCGCCCGCTCAAGAGACCCAGTACTTC.

The rearrangement uses TRBV12-3 or TRBV12-4 and TRBJ1-2; D is ambiguous. The germline V and J ends were trimmed by 6 bases and 0 bases, with 11 bases remaining between them. The CDR3 is 14 amino acids. The DNA for the CDR3 is TGTGCCAGCAGCGAGCCCGGAGCTAACTATGGCTACACCTTC. Translation gives CASSEPGANYGYTF.

The chain couples TRBV20-1 to TRBJ2-2; D might be TRBD2 (6 bases). Trimming shortened V by 3 bases and J by 4 bases, and 12 bases separated the two germline ends. Germline CDR1 reads DFQATT; CDR2 reads SNEGSKA (reference sequence). The CDR3 length is 14 residues. Here the CDR3 DNA reads TGCAGTGCTAGGCGGGAATCGGCCACCGGGGAGCTGTTTTTT. Its translation: CSARRESATGELFF.